This record concerns one T cell receptor beta chain sequence. The data were obtained in a study of T cell responses to AZD1222 COVID-19 vaccine. Only in-frame clones appear in the TCRdb table, and some are missing; sequencing was by immunoSEQ multiplex PCR. The sample yields 110,000 to 150,000 clones, about 90% seen once. Per the germline V gene, CDR1 is SGDLS and CDR2 is YYNGEE. The junction had 13 bases not matched to a gene; V was cut back by 4 bases and J by 9 bases. The CDR3 length is 16 residues. The material was peripheral blood, obtained on day 0 of AZD1222 vaccination. This chain connects TRBV9 to TRBJ2-3, with TRBD2 matching over 11 bases. The sequence was collected from an adult in good health. Here the CDR3 reads CASSYSTSGSSATQYF. In nucleotides, the CDR3 is TGTGCCAGCAGCTATTCCACTAGCGGGAGTTCTGCGACGCAGTATTTT.